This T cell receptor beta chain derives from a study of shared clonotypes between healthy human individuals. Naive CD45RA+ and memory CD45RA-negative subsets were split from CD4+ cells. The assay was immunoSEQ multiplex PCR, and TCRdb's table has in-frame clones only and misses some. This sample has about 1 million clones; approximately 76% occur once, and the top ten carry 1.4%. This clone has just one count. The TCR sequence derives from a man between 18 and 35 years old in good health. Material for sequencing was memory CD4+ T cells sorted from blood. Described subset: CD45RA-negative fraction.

In DNA form, the CDR3 reads TGTGCCTGGGGGGGCGCGGGGGTAGCGCAGTATTTT. This sequence encodes CAWGGAGVAQYF. This chain links TRBV30 with TRBJ2-3; perhaps TRBD2 as D (7 bases). Germline loops: CDR1 GTSNPN, CDR2 SVGIG (reference sequence). Trimming stripped 5 bases from V and 10 bases from J, with 16 bases between. CDR3 length: 12 residues.